This T cell receptor beta chain was captured by sequencing in a study of blood T cell repertoires in COVID-19. Study-wide context: Collection of acute and convalescent COVID-19 samples took place in the United States, Italy and Spain.

The CDR3 extends over 16 amino acids. Trimming cost V 0 bases and J 2 bases, with 11 bases left between them. The germline gives CDR1 SGHRS, CDR2 YFSETQ. Authors' analysis steps: Estimation of nucleated cell counts relied on the amplification of reference gene primers. Clones were sequenced by immunoSEQ multiplex PCR, and TCRdb holds only the in-frame ones, with some missing. D and trimming come from the DNA, and the V and J calls and clone size come from that table. The profile shows under 200,000 clones, roughly 80% of them singletons. The clonotype comes from a man aged 65-85 years with acute or convalescent COVID-19. Sequencing was performed on peripheral blood. V gene TRBV5-1 combines with J gene TRBJ1-4; D is unresolved. CDR3 sequence: CASSLADFRTNEKLFF. The CDR3 region has the DNA TGCGCCAGCAGCTTGGCCGATTTCAGGACTAATGAAAAACTGTTTTTT.